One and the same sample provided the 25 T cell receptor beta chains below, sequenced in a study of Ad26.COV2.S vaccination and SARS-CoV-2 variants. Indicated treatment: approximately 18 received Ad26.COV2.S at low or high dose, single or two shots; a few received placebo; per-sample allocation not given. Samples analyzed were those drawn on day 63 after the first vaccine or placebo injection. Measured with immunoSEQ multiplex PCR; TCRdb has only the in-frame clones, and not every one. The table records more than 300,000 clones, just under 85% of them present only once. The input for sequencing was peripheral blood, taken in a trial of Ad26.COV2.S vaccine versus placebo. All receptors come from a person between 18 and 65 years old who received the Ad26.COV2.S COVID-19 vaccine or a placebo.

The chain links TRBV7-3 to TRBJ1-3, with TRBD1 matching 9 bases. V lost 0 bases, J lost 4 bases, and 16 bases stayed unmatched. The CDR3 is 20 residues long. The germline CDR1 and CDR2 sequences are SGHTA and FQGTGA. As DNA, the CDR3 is TGTGCCAGCAGCTTAACCCCAGCGACAGGGGGGACTCAAGGAGGAAACACCATATATTTT. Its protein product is CASSLTPATGGTQGGNTIYF.

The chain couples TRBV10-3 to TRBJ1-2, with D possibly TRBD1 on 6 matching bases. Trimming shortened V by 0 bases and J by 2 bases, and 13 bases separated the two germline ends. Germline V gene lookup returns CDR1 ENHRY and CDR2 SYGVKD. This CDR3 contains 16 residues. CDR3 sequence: CAISESKGTPNYGYTF. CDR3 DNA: TGTGCCATCAGTGAGTCTAAAGGGACACCGAACTATGGCTACACCTTC.

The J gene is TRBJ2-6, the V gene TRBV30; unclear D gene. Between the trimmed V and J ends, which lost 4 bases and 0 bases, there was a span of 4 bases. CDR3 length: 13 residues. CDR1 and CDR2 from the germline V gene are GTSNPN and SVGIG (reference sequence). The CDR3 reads CAWTGSGANVLTF. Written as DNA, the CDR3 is TGTGCCTGGACAGGCTCTGGGGCCAACGTCCTGACTTTC.

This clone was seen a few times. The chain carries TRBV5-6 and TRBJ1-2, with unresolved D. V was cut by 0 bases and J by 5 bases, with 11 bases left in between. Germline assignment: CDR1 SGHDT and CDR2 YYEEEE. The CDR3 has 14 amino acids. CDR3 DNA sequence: TGTGCCAGCAGCTTGGCCGGGCAGTCTTATGGCTACACCTTC. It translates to CASSLAGQSYGYTF.

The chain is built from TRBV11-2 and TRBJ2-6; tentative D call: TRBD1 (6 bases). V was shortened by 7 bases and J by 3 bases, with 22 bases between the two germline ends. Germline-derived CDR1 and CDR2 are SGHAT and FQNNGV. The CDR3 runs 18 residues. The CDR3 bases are TGTGCCAGCACCGTTCGGACAGTGGGCCCCAGTGGGGCCAACGTCCTGACTTTC. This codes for CASTVRTVGPSGANVLTF.

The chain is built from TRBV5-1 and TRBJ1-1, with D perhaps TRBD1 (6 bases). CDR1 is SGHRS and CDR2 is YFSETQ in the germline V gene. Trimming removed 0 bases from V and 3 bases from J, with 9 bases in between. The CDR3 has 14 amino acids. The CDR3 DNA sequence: TGCGCCAGCAGCTTGGAGGCAGGGGACACTGAAGCTTTCTTT. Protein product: CASSLEAGDTEAFF. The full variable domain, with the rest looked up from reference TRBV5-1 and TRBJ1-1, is KAGVTQTPRYLIKTRGQQVTLSCSPISGHRSVSWYQQTPGQGLQFLFEYFSETQRNKGNFPGRFSGRQFSNSRSEMNVSTLELGDSALYLCASSLEAGDTEAFFGQGTRLTVV.

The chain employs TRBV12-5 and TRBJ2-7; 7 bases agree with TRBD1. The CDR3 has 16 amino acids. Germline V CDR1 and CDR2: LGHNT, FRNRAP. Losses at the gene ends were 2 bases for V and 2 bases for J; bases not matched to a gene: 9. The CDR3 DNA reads TGTGCTAGTGGTTTGATCCCGGACAGGCGGGCCTACGAGCAGTACTTC. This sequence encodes CASGLIPDRRAYEQYF. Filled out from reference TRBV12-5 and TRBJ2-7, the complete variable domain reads DARVTQTPRHKVTEMGQEVTMRCQPILGHNTVFWYRQTMMQGLELLAYFRNRAPLDDSGMPKDRFSAEMPDATLATLKIQPSEPRDSAVYFCASGLIPDRRAYEQYFGPGTRLTVT.

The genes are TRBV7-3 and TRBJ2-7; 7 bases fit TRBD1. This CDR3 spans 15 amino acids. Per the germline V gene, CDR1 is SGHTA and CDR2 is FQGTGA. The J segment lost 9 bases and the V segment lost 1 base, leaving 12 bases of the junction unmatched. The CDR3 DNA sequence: TGTGCCAGCAGCTTAAAAGGGCAACAGGGGTTTGGGCAGTACTTC. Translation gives CASSLKGQQGFGQYF.

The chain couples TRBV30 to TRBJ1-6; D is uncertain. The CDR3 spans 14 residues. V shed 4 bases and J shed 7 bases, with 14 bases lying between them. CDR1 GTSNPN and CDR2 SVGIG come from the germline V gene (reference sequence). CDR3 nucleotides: TGTGCCTGGACTGGGATCTCCCTGAATTCACCCCTCCACTTT. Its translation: CAWTGISLNSPLHF.

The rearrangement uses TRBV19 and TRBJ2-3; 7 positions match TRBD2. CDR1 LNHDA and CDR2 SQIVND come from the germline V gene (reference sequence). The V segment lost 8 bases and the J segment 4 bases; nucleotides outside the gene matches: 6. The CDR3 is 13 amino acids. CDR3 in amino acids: CASSASGPDTQYF. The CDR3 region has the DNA TGTGCCAGTTCGGCTAGCGGTCCAGATACGCAGTATTTT.

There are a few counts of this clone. The CDR3 bases are TGTGCCAGCAGCAAAGCCGGGGGCTCTAACACCGGGGAGCTGTTTTTT. Amino acid sequence: CASSKAGGSNTGELFF. The chain links TRBV21-1 to TRBJ2-2. TRBV21-1 is tagged as a pseudogene. The CDR3 contains 16 residues.

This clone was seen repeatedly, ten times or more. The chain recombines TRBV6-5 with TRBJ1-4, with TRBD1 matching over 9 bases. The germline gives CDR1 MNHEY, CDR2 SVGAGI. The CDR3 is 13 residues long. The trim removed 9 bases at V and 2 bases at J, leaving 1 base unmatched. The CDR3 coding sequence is TGTGCCAGTGGGACAGGGACTAATGAAAAACTGTTTTTT. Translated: CASGTGTNEKLFF.

CDR3 residues: CASSYPGQRGQFF. The CDR3 DNA reads TGTGCCAGCAGTTACCCCGGCCAGAGGGGGCAGTTCTTC. The rearrangement uses TRBV6-5 and TRBJ2-1; D tentatively reads TRBD1 or TRBD2 (5 bases each). Germline-derived CDR1 and CDR2 are MNHEY and SVGAGI. V was shortened by 2 bases and J by 12 bases, with 14 bases between the two germline ends. This CDR3 is built from 13 residues.

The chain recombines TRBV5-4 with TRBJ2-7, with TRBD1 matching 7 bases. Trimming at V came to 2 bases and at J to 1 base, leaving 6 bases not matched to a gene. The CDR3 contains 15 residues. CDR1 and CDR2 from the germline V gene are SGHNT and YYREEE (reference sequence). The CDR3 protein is CASSFGTASSYEQYF. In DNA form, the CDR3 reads TGTGCCAGCAGCTTCGGGACAGCCAGTTCCTACGAGCAGTACTTC.

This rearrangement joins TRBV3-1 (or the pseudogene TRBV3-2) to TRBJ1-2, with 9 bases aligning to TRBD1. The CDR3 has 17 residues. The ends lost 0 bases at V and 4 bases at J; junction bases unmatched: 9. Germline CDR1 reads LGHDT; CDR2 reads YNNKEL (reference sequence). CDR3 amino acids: CASSQEGTGMGFYGYTF. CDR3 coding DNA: TGTGCCAGCAGCCAAGAGGGGACAGGGATGGGCTTCTATGGCTACACCTTC.

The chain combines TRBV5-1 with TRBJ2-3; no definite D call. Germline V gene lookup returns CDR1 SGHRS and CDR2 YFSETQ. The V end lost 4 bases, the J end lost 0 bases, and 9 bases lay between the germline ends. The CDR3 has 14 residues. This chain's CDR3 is CASSQATSTDTQYF. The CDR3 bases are TGCGCCAGCAGCCAGGCCACTAGCACAGATACGCAGTATTTT.

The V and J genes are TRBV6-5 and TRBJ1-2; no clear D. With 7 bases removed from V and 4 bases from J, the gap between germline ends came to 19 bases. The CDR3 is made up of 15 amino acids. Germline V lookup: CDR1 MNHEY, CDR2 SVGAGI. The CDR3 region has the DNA TGTGCCAGCATTATGGACCCCCTCATCATCTATGGCTACACCTTC. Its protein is CASIMDPLIIYGYTF.

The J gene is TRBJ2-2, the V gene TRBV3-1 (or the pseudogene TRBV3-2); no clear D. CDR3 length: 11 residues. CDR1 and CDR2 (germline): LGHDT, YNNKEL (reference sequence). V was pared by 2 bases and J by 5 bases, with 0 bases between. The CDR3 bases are TGTGCCAGCAGCCAAACCGGGGAGCTGTTTTTT. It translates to CASSQTGELFF.

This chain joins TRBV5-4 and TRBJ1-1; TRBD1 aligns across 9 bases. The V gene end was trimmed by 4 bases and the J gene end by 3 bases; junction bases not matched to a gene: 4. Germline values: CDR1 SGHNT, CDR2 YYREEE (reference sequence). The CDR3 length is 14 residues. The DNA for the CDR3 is TGTGCCAGCAGCAGAGGACAGGGGTACACTGAAGCTTTCTTT. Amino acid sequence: CASSRGQGYTEAFF.

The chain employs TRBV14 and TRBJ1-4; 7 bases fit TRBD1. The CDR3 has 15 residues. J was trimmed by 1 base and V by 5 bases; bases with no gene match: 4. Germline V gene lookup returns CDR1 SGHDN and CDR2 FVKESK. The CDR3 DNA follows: TGTGCCAGCAGCGCCTACAGGGGAACTAATGAAAAACTGTTTTTT. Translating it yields CASSAYRGTNEKLFF.

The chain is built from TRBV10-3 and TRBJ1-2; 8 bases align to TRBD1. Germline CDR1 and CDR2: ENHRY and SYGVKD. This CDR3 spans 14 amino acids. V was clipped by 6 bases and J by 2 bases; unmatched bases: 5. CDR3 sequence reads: CAISDRQGNYGYTF. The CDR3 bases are TGTGCCATCAGCGATAGACAGGGGAACTATGGCTACACCTTC.

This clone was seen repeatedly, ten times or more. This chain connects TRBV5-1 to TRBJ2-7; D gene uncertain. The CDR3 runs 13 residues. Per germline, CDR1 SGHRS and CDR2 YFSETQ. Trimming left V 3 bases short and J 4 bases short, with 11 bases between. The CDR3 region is CASSSDSSYEQYF. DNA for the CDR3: TGCGCCAGCAGCTCCGACTCCTCTTACGAGCAGTACTTC.

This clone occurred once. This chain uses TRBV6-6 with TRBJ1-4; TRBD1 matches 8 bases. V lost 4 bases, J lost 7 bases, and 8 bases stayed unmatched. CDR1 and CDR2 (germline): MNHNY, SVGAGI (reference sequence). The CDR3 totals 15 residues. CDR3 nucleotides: TGTGCCAGCAGTTCCCCGGACAGGGATGCTGAAAAACTGTTTTTT. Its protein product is CASSSPDRDAEKLFF.

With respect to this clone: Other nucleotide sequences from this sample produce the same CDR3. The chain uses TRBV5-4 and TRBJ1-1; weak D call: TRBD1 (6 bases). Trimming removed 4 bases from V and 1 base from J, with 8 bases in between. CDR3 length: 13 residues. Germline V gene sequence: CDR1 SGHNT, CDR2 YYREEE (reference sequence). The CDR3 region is CASSQDRNTEAFF. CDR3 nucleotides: TGTGCCAGCAGCCAGGACAGGAACACTGAAGCTTTCTTT.

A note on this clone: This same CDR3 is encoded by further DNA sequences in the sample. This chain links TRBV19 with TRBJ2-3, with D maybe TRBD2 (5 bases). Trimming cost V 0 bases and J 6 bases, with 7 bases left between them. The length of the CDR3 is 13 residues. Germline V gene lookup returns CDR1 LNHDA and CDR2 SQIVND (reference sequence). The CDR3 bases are TGTGCCAGTAGTATAGAACGAGGGGATACGCAGTATTTT. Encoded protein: CASSIERGDTQYF.